One sample yielded the 15 T cell receptor beta chains listed below, sequenced in a study of cytomegalovirus exposure and HLA in healthy donors. Assay: immunoSEQ multiplex PCR; the TCRdb copy retains only in-frame clones and omits some. The profile covers approximately 260,000 clones, with 70% to 90% appearing a single time and 1% to 1.5% taken by the ten largest. The source material was PBMCs. These receptors were obtained from a woman in her thirties in good health and CMV-seropositive.

The V gene is TRBV29-1, the J gene TRBJ1-4; 10 nucleotides agree with TRBD1. CDR3 size: 17 residues. The germline CDR1 and CDR2 sequences are SQVTM and ANQGSEA. The V segment lost 6 bases and the J segment 7 bases; nucleotides outside the gene matches: 17. CDR3 in amino acids: CSVATGGAFSRSEKLFF. The CDR3 DNA follows: TGCAGCGTGGCGACAGGGGGCGCATTCTCTAGGAGTGAAAAACTGTTTTTT.

In its sample, this clone was seen once. The chain uses TRBV30 and TRBJ2-6; D remains ambiguous. The CDR3 has 15 amino acids. Germline values: CDR1 GTSNPN, CDR2 SVGIG (reference sequence). V was trimmed by 0 bases and J by 0 bases, leaving 6 bases between them. The CDR3 reads CAWSVQYSGANVLTF. Written as DNA, the CDR3 is TGTGCCTGGAGTGTACAGTACTCTGGGGCCAACGTCCTGACTTTC.

On this clone: Other DNA sequences in the sample encode the same CDR3. The genes are TRBV27 and TRBJ1-5; maybe TRBD1 (5 bases). V lost 5 bases to trimming and J lost 4 bases, with 12 bases between them. The germline CDR1 and CDR2 sequences are MNHEY and SMNVEV (reference sequence). This CDR3 has 14 amino acids. CDR3 sequence reads: CASSLRQSNQPQHF. CDR3 bases: TGTGCCAGCAGTCTCAGACAGTCTAATCAGCCCCAGCATTTT.

The V call is TRBV9, the J call TRBJ1-3; D gene ambiguous. CDR3 length: 14 amino acids. V lost 3 bases and J lost 3, with 10 bases in between. Germline V CDR1 and CDR2: SGDLS, YYNGEE. CDR3 nucleotide sequence: TGTGCCAGCAGCGGCCTCGGAGTTGGAAACACCATATATTTT. Protein product: CASSGLGVGNTIYF. The whole variable domain, remainder taken from reference TRBV9 and TRBJ1-3, is DSGVTQTPKHLITATGQRVTLRCSPRSGDLSVYWYQQSLDQGLQFLIQYYNGEERAKGNILERFSAQQFPDLHSELNLSSLELGDSALYFCASSGLGVGNTIYFGEGSWLTVV.

The sample holds one count of this clone. V usage is TRBV2 and J usage is TRBJ2-1; D is perhaps TRBD2 (6 bases). Looked up from germline, CDR1 is SNHLY and CDR2 is FYNNEI. The CDR3 consists of 15 residues. The germline V and J ends were trimmed by 10 bases and 4 bases, with 20 bases remaining between them. As DNA, the CDR3 is TGTGCCACCACCGGAGGGCATCTAGCTTACAATGAGCAGTTCTTC. Its protein is CATTGGHLAYNEQFF.

The chain's CDR3 is CASNPDAGGVDGYTF. The CDR3 DNA reads TGTGCCAGCAACCCGGACGCGGGAGGAGTCGATGGCTACACCTTC. V is TRBV6-1 and J is TRBJ1-2; D ambiguous. Germline CDR1 and CDR2: MNHNS and SASEGT. CDR3 length: 15 amino acids. V was cut by 7 bases and J by 6 bases, with 21 bases left in between.

This chain joins TRBV7-8 and TRBJ1-5; the match to TRBD1 covers 7 bases. The CDR3 is 16 residues long. Trimming removed 0 bases from V and 5 bases from J; junction bases left unmatched: 7. Per the germline V gene, CDR1 is SGHVS and CDR2 is FQNEAQ. This CDR3 is CASSLANRGLYQPQHF. The CDR3 DNA follows: TGTGCCAGCAGCTTAGCGAACAGGGGCCTTTATCAGCCCCAGCATTTT.

The rearrangement uses TRBV6-1 and TRBJ2-1, with 9 bases lining up with TRBD2. The CDR3 extends over 15 amino acids. The germline gives CDR1 MNHNS, CDR2 SASEGT. The V segment lost 7 bases and the J segment 3 bases; nucleotides outside the gene matches: 7. For the CDR3, the DNA is TGTGCCAGCACATGGAATAGCGGGAGCTACAATGAGCAGTTCTTC. Encoded protein: CASTWNSGSYNEQFF.

CDR3 residues: CASSPRTDTQYF. CDR3 nucleotide sequence: TGCGCCAGCAGCCCACGGACAGATACGCAGTATTTT. The chain is built from TRBV5-1 and TRBJ2-3; D gene ambiguous. The CDR3 consists of 12 residues. V lost 4 bases to trimming and J lost 3 bases, with 6 bases between them. CDR1 is SGHRS and CDR2 is YFSETQ in the germline V gene.

This clone turned up a few times. V usage is TRBV5-1 and J usage is TRBJ2-2; D is uncertain. CDR1 and CDR2 from the germline V gene are SGHRS and YFSETQ. Trimming cost V 1 base and J 5 bases, with 6 bases left between them. The CDR3 totals 13 residues. CDR3 loop: CASSLPYTGELFF. The DNA for the CDR3 is TGCGCCAGCAGCTTGCCGTATACCGGGGAGCTGTTTTTT.

V usage is TRBV27 and J usage is TRBJ2-7; D is unclear. The CDR3 contains 11 residues. Between the trimmed V and J ends, which lost 4 bases and 4 bases, there was a span of 5 bases. Germline CDR1 and CDR2: MNHEY and SMNVEV (reference sequence). The CDR3 is CASSSFYEQYF. The CDR3 nucleotides are TGTGCCAGCAGTTCTTTTTACGAGCAGTACTTC.

The chain recombines TRBV7-3 with TRBJ2-2; D is unclear. Trimming removed 5 bases at V and 4 bases at J, with 8 bases between. The CDR3 sequence is 13 residues long. Germline V gene lookup returns CDR1 SGHTA and CDR2 FQGTGA. The DNA of the CDR3 is TGTGCCAGCAGCACTCCGGGCACCGGGGAGCTGTTTTTT. Translated: CASSTPGTGELFF. Looking up the rest from reference TRBV7-3 and TRBJ2-2 gives the full variable domain: GAGVSQTPSNKVTEKGKYVELRCDPISGHTALYWYRQSLGQGPEFLIYFQGTGAADDSGLPNDRFFAVRPEGSVSTLKIQRTERGDSAVYLCASSTPGTGELFFGEGSRLTVL.

This sequence joins TRBV6-1 and TRBJ2-3; TRBD2 matches 8 bases. V lost 2 bases, J lost 0 bases, and 1 base stayed unmatched. This CDR3 is 15 amino acids long. In germline, CDR1 is MNHNS, CDR2 SASEGT. CDR3 sequence: CASSEKRGSTDTQYF. The CDR3 coding sequence is TGTGCCAGCAGTGAAAAGCGGGGGAGCACAGATACGCAGTATTTT.

The CDR3 coding sequence is TGTGCCAGCAGCCAATTTATAGCGGGAGGGAGCACAGATACGCAGTATTTT. The encoded protein is CASSQFIAGGSTDTQYF. V is TRBV4-2 and J is TRBJ2-3, with TRBD2 matching over 11 bases. This CDR3 comprises 17 residues. Germline CDR1 is LGHNA and CDR2 is YNFKEQ. Trimming cost V 2 bases and J 0 bases; bases outside gene matches: 4.

The DNA for the CDR3 is TGTGCCGTTTATTTTGGGGGGAGGAAGACCCAGTACTTC. This codes for CAVYFGGRKTQYF. The chain uses TRBV10-3 and TRBJ2-5, with D perhaps matching TRBD2 (6 bases). CDR3 length equals 13 residues. V lost 11 bases and J lost 6, with 19 bases in between. Germline-derived CDR1 and CDR2 are ENHRY and SYGVKD.